The sequence of this T cell receptor beta chain was determined in a study of blood T cell repertoires in COVID-19. Assay: immunoSEQ multiplex PCR; the TCRdb copy retains only in-frame clones and omits some. The data hold roughly 330,000 clones, with about four fifths observed a single time. J lost 5 bases, V lost 0 bases, and 15 bases had no gene match. CDR3 length equals 19 residues. Germline CDR1 is WNHNN and CDR2 is SYGVQD (reference sequence). V usage is TRBV10-1 and J usage is TRBJ2-3; 9 bases match TRBD1. The source of this sequence is a woman aged 50 to 60 with acute or convalescent COVID-19. Sequences were obtained from peripheral blood. DNA of the CDR3: TGCGCCAGCAGTGAGTCTCGAGACGGGGGACAGGGTGCAATAGATACGCAGTATTTT. This encodes CASSESRDGGQGAIDTQYF.